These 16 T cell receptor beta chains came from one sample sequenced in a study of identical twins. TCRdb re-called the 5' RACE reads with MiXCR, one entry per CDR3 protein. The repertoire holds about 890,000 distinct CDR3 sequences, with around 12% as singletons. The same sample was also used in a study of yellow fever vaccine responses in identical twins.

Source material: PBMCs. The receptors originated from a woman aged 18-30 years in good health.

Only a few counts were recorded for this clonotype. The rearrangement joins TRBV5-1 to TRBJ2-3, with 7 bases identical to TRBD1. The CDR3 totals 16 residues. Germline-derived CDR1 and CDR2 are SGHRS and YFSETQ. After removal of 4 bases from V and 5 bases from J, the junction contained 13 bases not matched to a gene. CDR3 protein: CASSRSSGTARDTQYF. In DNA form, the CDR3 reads TGCGCCAGCAGCAGATCATCCGGGACAGCTAGAGATACGCAGTATTTT. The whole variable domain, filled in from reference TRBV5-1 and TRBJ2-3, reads KAGVTQTPRYLIKTRGQQVTLSCSPISGHRSVSWYQQTPGQGLQFLFEYFSETQRNKGNFPGRFSGRQFSNSRSEMNVSTLELGDSALYLCASSRSSGTARDTQYFGPGTRLTVL.

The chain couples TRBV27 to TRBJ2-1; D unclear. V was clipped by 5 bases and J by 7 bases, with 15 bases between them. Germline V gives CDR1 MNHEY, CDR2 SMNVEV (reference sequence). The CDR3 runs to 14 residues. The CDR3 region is CASSPPPGPNEQFF. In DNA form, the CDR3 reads TGTGCCAGCAGTCCCCCCCCTGGACCGAATGAGCAGTTCTTC.

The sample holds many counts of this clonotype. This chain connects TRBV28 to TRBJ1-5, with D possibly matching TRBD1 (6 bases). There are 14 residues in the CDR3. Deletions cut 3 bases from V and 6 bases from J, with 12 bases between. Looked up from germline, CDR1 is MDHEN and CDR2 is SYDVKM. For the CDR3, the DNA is TGTGCCAGCAGTTTTATTGGGGGCACTCAGCCCCAGCATTTT. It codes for CASSFIGGTQPQHF.

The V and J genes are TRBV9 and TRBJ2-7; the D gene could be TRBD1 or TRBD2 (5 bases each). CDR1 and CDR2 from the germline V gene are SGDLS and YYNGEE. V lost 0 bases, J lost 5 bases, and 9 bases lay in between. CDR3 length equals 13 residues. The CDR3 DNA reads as TGTGCCAGCAGCGTAGGAATGGGGGACGAGCAGTACTTC. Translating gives CASSVGMGDEQYF.

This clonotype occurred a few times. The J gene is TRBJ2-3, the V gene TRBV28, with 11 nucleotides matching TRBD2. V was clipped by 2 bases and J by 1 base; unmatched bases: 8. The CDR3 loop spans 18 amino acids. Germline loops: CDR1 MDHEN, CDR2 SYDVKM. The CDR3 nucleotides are TGTGCCAGCAGTTTACCAACTAGCGGGAGCCGGGGCACAGATACGCAGTATTTT. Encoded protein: CASSLPTSGSRGTDTQYF.

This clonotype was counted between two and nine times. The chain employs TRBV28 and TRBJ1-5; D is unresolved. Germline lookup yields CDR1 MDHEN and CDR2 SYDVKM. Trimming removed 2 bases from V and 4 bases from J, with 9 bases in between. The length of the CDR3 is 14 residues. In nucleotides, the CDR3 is TGTGCCAGCAGTTTAGATACCCCAAATCAGCCCCAGCATTTT. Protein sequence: CASSLDTPNQPQHF.

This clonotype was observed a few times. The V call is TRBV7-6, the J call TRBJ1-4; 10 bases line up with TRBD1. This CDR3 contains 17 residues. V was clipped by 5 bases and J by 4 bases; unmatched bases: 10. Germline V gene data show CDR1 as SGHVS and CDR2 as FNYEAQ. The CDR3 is CASSDRMTGGINEKLFF. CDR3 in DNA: TGTGCCAGCAGCGATCGGATGACAGGGGGCATTAATGAAAAACTGTTTTTT.

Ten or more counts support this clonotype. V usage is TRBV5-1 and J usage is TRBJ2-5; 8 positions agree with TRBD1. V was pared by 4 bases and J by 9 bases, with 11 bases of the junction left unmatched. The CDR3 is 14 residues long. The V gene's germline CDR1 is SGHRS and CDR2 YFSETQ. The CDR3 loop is CASSEGTDRAPQYF. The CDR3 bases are TGCGCCAGCAGCGAAGGGACGGACAGGGCCCCCCAGTACTTC. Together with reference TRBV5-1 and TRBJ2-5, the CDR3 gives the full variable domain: KAGVTQTPRYLIKTRGQQVTLSCSPISGHRSVSWYQQTPGQGLQFLFEYFSETQRNKGNFPGRFSGRQFSNSRSEMNVSTLELGDSALYLCASSEGTDRAPQYFGPGTRLLVL.

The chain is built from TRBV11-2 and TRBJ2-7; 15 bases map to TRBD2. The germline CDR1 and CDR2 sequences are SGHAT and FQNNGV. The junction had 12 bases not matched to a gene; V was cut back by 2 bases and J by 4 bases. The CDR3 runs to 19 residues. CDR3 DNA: TGTGCCAGCAGCTTAACCGGACTAGCGGGAGGGCCGCTGGTTTACGAGCAGTACTTC. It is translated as CASSLTGLAGGPLVYEQYF.

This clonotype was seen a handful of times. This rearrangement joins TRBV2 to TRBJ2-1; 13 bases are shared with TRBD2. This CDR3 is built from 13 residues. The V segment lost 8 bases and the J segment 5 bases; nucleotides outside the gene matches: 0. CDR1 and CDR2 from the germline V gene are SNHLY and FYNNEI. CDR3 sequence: CASGTSGDNEQFF. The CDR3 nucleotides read TGTGCCAGCGGGACTAGCGGGGACAATGAGCAGTTCTTC.

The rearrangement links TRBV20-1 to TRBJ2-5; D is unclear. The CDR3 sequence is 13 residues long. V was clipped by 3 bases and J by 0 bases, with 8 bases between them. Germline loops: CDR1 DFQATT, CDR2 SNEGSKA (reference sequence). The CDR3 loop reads CSASPTYQETQYF. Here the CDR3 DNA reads TGCAGTGCTAGCCCTACTTACCAAGAGACCCAGTACTTC.

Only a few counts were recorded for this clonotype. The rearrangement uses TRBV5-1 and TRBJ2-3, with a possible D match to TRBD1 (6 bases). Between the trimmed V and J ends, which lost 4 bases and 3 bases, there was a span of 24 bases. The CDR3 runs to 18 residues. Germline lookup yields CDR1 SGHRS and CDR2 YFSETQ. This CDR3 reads CASSPRLLSTGLTDTQYF. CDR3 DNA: TGCGCCAGCAGCCCCCGACTCCTATCGACAGGTTTAACAGATACGCAGTATTTT.

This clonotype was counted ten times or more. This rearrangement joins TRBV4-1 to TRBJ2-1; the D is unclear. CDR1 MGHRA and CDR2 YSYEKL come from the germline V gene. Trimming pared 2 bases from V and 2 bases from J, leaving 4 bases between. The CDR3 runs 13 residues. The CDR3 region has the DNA TGCGCCAGCAGCCAAATACCCTACAATGAGCAGTTCTTC. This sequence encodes CASSQIPYNEQFF.

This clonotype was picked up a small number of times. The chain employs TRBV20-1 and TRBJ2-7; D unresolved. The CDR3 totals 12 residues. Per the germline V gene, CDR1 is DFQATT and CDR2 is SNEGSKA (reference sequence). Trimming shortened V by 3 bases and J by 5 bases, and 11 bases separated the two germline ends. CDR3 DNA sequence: TGCAGTGCTAGTGGGTCATTGGACGAGCAGTACTTC. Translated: CSASGSLDEQYF.

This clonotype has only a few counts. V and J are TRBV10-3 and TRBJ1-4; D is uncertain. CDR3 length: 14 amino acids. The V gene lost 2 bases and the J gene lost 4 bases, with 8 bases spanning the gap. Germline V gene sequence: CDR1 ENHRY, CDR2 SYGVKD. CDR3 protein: CAISEVAGNEKLFF. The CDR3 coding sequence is TGTGCCATCAGTGAGGTGGCAGGTAATGAAAAACTGTTTTTT.

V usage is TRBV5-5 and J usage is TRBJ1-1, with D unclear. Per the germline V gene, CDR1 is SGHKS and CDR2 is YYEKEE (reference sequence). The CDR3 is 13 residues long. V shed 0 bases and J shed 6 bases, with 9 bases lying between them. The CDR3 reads CASSLAGWAEAFF. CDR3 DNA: TGTGCCAGCAGCTTGGCGGGGTGGGCTGAAGCTTTCTTT.